What follows is one TCR beta chain and its context. The CDR3 is 13 residues long. The germline gives CDR1 SNHLY, CDR2 FYNNEI. The V end was cut by 10 bases, the J end by 4 bases, with 16 bases between. These data come from a study of blood T cell repertoires in COVID-19. Whole-study context: Samples representing acute and convalescent COVID-19 were sourced from the United States, Italy and Spain. The cDNA or gDNA used as material had been derived from T cells, B-cell-depleted T cells, or PBMCs.

The method was immunoSEQ multiplex PCR; TCRdb's version includes in-frame clones alone and lacks a portion of them. The sample lists 55,000 to 75,000 clones, roughly 70% occurring once. The rearrangement links TRBV2 to TRBJ1-2; D is unclear. The sequencing sample was made of peripheral blood. This receptor was obtained from a man aged 55 to 70 with acute or convalescent COVID-19. For the CDR3, the DNA is TGTGCCACCCAACCTGAGTCTTCCTATGGCTACACCTTC. It translates to CATQPESSYGYTF.